This TCR beta chain was sequenced in a study of blood T cells in healthy people across ages. Broader study findings: The diversity estimates, figures obtained from one million T cells, were considered underestimates.

The CDR3 has 18 residues. J lost 2 bases, V lost 5 bases, and 17 bases had no gene match. Germline assignment: CDR1 MDHEN and CDR2 SYDVKM. About this clonotype: Antigen: not known.

Combining a sample-barcoded 5' primer with a J-beta primer mix, a second PCR ran for about 7 to 11 cycles. TCRdb called the 5' RACE reads again in MiXCR, with one record for every CDR3 protein. This table holds more than 1,000,000 distinct CDR3 sequences, less than 25% found once. This same sample was also part of a study on T cells of mothers and their children. According to that study: Thymic selection shapes TCR recombination output similarly in related and unrelated pairs.

This TCR came from a girl aged 2 to 9 in good health. This rearrangement joins TRBV28 to TRBJ2-7, with 8 bases lining up with TRBD2. The sample taken for sequencing was blood. CDR3 DNA sequence: TGTGCCAGCAGTACCCGAAACATCAGAGCGGGAGTCCCCTACGAGCAGTACTTC. This translates into CASSTRNIRAGVPYEQYF.